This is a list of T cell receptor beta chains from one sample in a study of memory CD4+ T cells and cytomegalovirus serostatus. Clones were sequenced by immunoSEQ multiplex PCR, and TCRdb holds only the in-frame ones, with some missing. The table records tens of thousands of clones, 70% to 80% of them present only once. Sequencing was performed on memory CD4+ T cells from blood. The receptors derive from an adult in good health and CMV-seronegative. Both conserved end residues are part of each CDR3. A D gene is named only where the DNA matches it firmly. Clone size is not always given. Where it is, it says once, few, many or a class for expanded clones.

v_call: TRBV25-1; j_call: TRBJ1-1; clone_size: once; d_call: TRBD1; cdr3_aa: CASSEQTGDHTEAFF; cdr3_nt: TGTGCCAGCAGTGAACAAACAGGGGACCACACTGAAGCTTTCTTT
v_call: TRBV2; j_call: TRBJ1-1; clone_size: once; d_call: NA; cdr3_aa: CASTWDQNTEAFF; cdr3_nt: TGTGCCAGCACGTGGGACCAGAACACTGAAGCTTTCTTT
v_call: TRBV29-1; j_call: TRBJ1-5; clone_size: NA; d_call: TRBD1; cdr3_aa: CSAGTGANQPQHF; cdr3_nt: TGCAGCGCCGGGACAGGGGCCAATCAGCCCCAGCATTTT
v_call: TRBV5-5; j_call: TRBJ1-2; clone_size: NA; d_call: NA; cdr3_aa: CASSLQGSGYGYTF; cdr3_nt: TGTGCCAGCAGCCTGCAGGGATCCGGCTATGGCTACACCTTC
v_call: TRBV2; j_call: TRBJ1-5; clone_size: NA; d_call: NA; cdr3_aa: CASSELPYSNQPQHF; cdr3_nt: TGTGCCAGCAGTGAGCTCCCGTATAGCAATCAGCCCCAGCATTTT
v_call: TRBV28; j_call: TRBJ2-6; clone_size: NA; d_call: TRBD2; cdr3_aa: CASSFPGGSGANVLTF; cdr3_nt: TGTGCCAGCAGTTTCCCGGGAGGTTCCGGGGCCAACGTCCTGACTTTC
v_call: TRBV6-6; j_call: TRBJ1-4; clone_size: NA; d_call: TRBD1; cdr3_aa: CASGRGLGEKLFF; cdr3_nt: TGTGCCAGCGGGAGGGGGCTAGGGGAAAAACTGTTTTTT
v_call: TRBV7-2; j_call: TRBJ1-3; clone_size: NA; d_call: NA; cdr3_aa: CASSLARVGNTIYF; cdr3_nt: TGTGCCAGCAGCTTAGCCAGGGTCGGAAACACCATATATTTT
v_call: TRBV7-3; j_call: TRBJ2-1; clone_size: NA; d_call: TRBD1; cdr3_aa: CASSLGTGVEQFF; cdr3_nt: TGTGCCAGCAGCCTCGGGACAGGGGTTGAGCAGTTCTTC
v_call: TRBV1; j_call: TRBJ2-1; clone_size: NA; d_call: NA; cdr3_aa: CTSTPGLAGDNEQFF; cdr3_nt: TGCACCAGCACCCCGGGACTAGCGGGGGACAATGAGCAGTTCTTC
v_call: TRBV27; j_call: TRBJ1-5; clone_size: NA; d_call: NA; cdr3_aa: CASSLFAGASNQPQHF; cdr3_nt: TGTGCCAGCAGTTTATTCGCGGGGGCAAGCAATCAGCCCCAGCATTTT
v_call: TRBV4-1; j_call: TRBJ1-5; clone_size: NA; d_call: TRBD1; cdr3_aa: CASSQDGGTASNQPQHF; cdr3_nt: TGCGCCAGCAGCCAAGATGGGGGGACAGCTAGCAATCAGCCCCAGCATTTT
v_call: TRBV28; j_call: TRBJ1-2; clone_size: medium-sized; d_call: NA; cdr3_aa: CASSSNYGYTF; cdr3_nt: TGTGCCAGCAGTTCAAACTATGGCTACACCTTC
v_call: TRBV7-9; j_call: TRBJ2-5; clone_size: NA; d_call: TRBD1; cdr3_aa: CASSLVGTGIKETQYF; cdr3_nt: TGTGCCAGCAGCTTAGTTGGGACAGGGATTAAAGAGACCCAGTACTTC
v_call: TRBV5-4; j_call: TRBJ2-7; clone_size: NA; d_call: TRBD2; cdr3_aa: CASSLGGGTSGYEQYF; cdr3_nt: TGTGCCAGCAGCTTGGGGGGCGGGACTAGCGGCTACGAGCAGTACTTC
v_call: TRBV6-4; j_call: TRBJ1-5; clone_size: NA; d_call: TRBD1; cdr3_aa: CASSDSKGTGIINQPQHF; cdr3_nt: TGTGCCAGCAGTGACTCGAAAGGGACAGGGATAATAAATCAGCCCCAGCATTTT
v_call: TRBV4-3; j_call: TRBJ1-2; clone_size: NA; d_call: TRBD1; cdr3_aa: CASSQDWEVQGAYGYTF; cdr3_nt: TGCGCCAGCAGCCAAGATTGGGAGGTCCAGGGGGCCTATGGCTACACCTTC